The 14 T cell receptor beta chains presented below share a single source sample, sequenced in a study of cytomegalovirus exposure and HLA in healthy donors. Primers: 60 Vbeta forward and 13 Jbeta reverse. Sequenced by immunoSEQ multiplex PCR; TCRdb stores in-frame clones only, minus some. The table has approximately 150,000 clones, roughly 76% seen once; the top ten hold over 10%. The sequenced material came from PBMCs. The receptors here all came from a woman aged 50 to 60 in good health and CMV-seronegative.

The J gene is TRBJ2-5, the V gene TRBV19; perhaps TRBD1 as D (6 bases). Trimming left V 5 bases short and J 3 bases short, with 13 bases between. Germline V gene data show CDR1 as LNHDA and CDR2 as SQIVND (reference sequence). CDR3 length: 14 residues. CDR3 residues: CASSFRGKEETQYF. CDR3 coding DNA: TGTGCCAGTAGTTTCAGGGGTAAGGAAGAGACCCAGTACTTC.

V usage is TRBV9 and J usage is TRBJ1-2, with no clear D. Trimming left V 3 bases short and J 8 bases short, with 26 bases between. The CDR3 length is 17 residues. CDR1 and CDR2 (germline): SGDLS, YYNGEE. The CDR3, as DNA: TGTGCCAGCAGCGGTCCCGACGGAACGAGGGCTTATGGGGGCTACACCTTC. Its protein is CASSGPDGTRAYGGYTF.

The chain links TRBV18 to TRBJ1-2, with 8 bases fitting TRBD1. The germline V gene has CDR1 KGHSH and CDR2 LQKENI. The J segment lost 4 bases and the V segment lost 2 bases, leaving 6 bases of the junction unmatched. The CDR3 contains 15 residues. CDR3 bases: TGTGCCAGCTCACCATTGGGACAGGAGCCCTATGGCTACACCTTC. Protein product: CASSPLGQEPYGYTF.

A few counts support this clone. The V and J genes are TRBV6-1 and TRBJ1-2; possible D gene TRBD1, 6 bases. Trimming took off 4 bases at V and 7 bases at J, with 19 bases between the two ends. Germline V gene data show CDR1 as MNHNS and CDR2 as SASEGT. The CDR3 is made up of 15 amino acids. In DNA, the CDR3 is TGTGCCAGCAGTGGAGGTTGGGGGGGCAGATTTGGCTACACCTTC. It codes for CASSGGWGGRFGYTF.

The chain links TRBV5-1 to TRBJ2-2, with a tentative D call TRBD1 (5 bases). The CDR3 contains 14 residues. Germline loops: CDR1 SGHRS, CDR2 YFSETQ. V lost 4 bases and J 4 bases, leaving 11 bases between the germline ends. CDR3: CASSADTSTGELFF. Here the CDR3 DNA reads TGCGCCAGCAGCGCGGACACTTCCACCGGGGAGCTGTTTTTT.

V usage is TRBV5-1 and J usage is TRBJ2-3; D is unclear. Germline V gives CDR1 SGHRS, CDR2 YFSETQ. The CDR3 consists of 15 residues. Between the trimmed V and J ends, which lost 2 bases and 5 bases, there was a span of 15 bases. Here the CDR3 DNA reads TGCGCCAGCAGCTTTTCTTCCCTGAGGCAAGATACGCAGTATTTT. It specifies CASSFSSLRQDTQYF.

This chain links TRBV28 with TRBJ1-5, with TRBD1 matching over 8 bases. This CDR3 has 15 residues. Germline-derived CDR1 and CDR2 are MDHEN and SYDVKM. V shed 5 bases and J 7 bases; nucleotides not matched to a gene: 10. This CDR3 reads CASSADRVPKQPQHF. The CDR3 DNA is TGTGCCAGCAGTGCGGACAGGGTGCCGAAACAGCCCCAGCATTTT. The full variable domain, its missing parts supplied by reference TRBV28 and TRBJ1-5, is DVKVTQSSRYLVKRTGEKVFLECVQDMDHENMFWYRQDPGLGLRLIYFSYDVKMKEKGDIPEGYSVSREKKERFSLILESASTNQTSMYLCASSADRVPKQPQHFGDGTRLSIL.

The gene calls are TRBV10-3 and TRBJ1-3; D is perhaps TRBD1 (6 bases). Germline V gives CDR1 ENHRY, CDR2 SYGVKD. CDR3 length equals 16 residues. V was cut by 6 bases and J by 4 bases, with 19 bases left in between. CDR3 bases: TGTGCCATCAGGTTACAGGGTCCTCTGGTCGGAAACACCATATATTTT. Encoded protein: CAIRLQGPLVGNTIYF.

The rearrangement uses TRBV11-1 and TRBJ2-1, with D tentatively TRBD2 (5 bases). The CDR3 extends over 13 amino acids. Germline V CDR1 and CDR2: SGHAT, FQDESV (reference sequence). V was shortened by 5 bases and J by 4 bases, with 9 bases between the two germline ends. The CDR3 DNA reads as TGTGCCAGCAGCCGCGGGTCGTACAATGAGCAGTTCTTC. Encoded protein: CASSRGSYNEQFF.

The CDR3 region is CASSWTGGPTGELFF. Written as DNA, the CDR3 is TGCGCCAGCAGCTGGACAGGGGGTCCTACCGGGGAGCTGTTTTTT. The chain recombines TRBV5-1 with TRBJ2-2, with 10 bases that match TRBD1. J was trimmed by 5 bases and V by 3 bases; bases with no gene match: 4. This CDR3 comprises 15 residues. The germline V gene has CDR1 SGHRS and CDR2 YFSETQ.

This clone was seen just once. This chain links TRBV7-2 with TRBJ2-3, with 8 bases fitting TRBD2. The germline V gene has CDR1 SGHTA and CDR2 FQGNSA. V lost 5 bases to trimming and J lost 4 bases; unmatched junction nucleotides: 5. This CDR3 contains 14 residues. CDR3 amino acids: CASSSGSWADTQYF. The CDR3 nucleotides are TGTGCCAGCAGCAGCGGGAGCTGGGCAGATACGCAGTATTTT.

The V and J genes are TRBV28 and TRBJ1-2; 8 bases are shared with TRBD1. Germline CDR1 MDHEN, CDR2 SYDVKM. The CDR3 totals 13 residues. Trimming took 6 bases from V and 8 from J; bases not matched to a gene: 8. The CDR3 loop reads CASSLTGAGGYTF. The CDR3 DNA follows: TGTGCCAGCAGCCTGACAGGGGCGGGAGGCTACACCTTC.

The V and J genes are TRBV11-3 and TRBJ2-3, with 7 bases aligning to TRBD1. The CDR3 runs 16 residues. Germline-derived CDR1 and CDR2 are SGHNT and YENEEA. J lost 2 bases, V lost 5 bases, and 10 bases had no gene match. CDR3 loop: CASSHRRDRNTDTQYF. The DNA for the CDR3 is TGTGCCAGCAGCCACCGCCGGGACAGAAACACAGATACGCAGTATTTT. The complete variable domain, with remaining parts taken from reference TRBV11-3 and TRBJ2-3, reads EAGVVQSPRYKIIEKKQPVAFWCNPISGHNTLYWYLQNLGQGPELLIRYENEEAVDDSQLPKDRFSAERLKGVDSTLKIQPAELGDSAVYLCASSHRRDRNTDTQYFGPGTRLTVL.

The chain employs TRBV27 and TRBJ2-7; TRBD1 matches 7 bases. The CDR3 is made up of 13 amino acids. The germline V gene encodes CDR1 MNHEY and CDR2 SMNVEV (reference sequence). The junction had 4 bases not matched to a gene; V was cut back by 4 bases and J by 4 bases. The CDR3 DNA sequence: TGTGCCAGCAGTTGGGACAGCAAATACGAGCAGTACTTC. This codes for CASSWDSKYEQYF.